A single sample gave rise to the 9 T cell receptor beta chains below, sequenced in a study of a mutant IDH1 vaccine in newly diagnosed glioma. Noted time point: week 35, safety follow-up. Each vaccine dose was 300 ug of mutant IDH1 20-mer peptide, with topical imiquimod. These receptors are not linked to any known antigen. The repertoire was sequenced with immunoSEQ multiplex PCR; TCRdb's copy has only in-frame clones and lacks some. The sample has approximately 47,000 clones, 88% seen once. This specimen consisted of PBMCs, obtained from a glioma patient whose treatment included an IDH1 peptide vaccine. Receptors were obtained from a woman in her forties with glioma.

The chain's CDR3 is CASSTQGASNQPQHF. DNA of the CDR3: TGTGCCAGCTCAACCCAGGGGGCCTCCAATCAGCCCCAGCATTTT. The chain uses TRBV18 and TRBJ1-5; 8 nucleotides align to TRBD1. V lost 5 bases, J lost 3 bases, and 6 bases stayed unmatched. There are 15 residues in the CDR3. CDR1 and CDR2 from the germline V gene are KGHSH and LQKENI.

The chain recombines TRBV5-1 with TRBJ2-7; D ambiguous. Looked up from germline, CDR1 is SGHRS and CDR2 is YFSETQ. This CDR3 is built from 13 residues. V lost 2 bases and J lost 0, with 6 bases in between. The CDR3 DNA sequence: TGCGCCAGCAGCTTTTCTTCCTCCTACGAGCAGTACTTC. Protein: CASSFSSSYEQYF. The full variable domain, its missing parts supplied by reference TRBV5-1 and TRBJ2-7, is KAGVTQTPRYLIKTRGQQVTLSCSPISGHRSVSWYQQTPGQGLQFLFEYFSETQRNKGNFPGRFSGRQFSNSRSEMNVSTLELGDSALYLCASSFSSSYEQYFGPGTRLTVT.

CDR3 bases: TGTGCCAGCTCACCCCCCAGTTCTGAGACCCAGTACTTC. Translating it yields CASSPPSSETQYF. The chain has TRBV18 and TRBJ2-5; D gene ambiguous. Germline-derived CDR1 and CDR2 are KGHSH and LQKENI. V lost 3 bases, J lost 5 bases, and 10 bases lay in between. The CDR3 is 13 residues long. The whole variable domain, filled in from reference TRBV18 and TRBJ2-5, reads NAGVMQNPRHLVRRRGQEARLRCSPMKGHSHVYWYRQLPEEGLKFMVYLQKENIIDESGMPKERFSAEFPKEGPSILRIQQVVRGDSAAYFCASSPPSSETQYFGPGTRLLVL.

This sequence joins TRBV9 and TRBJ1-2; maybe TRBD1 (6 bases). V was cut by 3 bases and J by 4 bases, with 16 bases left in between. Germline V gene data show CDR1 as SGDLS and CDR2 as YYNGEE. The length of the CDR3 is 15 residues. CDR3 DNA: TGTGCCAGCAGCGGCCAGGGGACCCCGGGCTATGGCTACACCTTC. Encoded protein: CASSGQGTPGYGYTF.

Details on this clone: An end of the junction does not agree with germline; a read error may underlie this. The J gene is TRBJ2-5, the V gene TRBV7-7; TRBD1 matches 7 bases. The CDR3 spans 14 residues. Germline CDR1 SSHAT, CDR2 FNYEAQ (reference sequence). Here the CDR3 reads CASSSDRTQETQYF. CDR3 nucleotide sequence: TGTGCTAGCAGTTCGGACAGGACCCAAGAGACCCAGTACTTC.

This rearrangement joins TRBV30 to TRBJ2-1, with D perhaps given as TRBD1 or TRBD2 (5 bases each). This CDR3 is built from 14 residues. V dropped 4 bases and J dropped 9 bases, with 19 bases sitting between them. In germline, CDR1 is GTSNPN, CDR2 SVGIG (reference sequence). The CDR3 nucleotides are TGTGCCTGGAAAAAGGGGTCCCTTCGGGGTGAGCAGTTCTTC. Translated, it gives CAWKKGSLRGEQFF.

The rearrangement uses TRBV5-1 and TRBJ2-2; the D call may be TRBD1 or TRBD2 (5 bases each). Germline assignment: CDR1 SGHRS and CDR2 YFSETQ. The CDR3 contains 16 residues. The V and J ends lost 2 bases and 0 bases respectively, with 11 bases between them. The DNA of the CDR3 is TGCGCCAGCAGCTTCACCCCGGGACCGAACACCGGGGAGCTGTTTTTT. Residues: CASSFTPGPNTGELFF.

The J gene is TRBJ2-5, the V gene TRBV27, with 8 bases identical to TRBD2. There are 14 residues in the CDR3. V was clipped by 5 bases and J by 5 bases; unmatched bases: 7. Germline V CDR1 and CDR2: MNHEY, SMNVEV (reference sequence). The CDR3 DNA sequence: TGTGCCAGCAGTATGGGACTAGTGGGGGAGACCCAGTACTTC. Protein product: CASSMGLVGETQYF.

The V and J genes are TRBV18 and TRBJ2-5; the D gene is possibly TRBD2 (5 bases). The CDR3 has 14 residues. V dropped 11 bases and J dropped 3 bases, with 19 bases sitting between them. The germline V gene encodes CDR1 KGHSH and CDR2 LQKENI. The CDR3 protein is CASTTIGKKETQYF. The CDR3 coding sequence is TGTGCCTCCACCACGATCGGGAAGAAAGAGACCCAGTACTTC.